This T cell receptor (beta chain) was sequenced in a study of graft-versus-host responses after intestinal transplantation. Clones were sequenced by immunoSEQ multiplex PCR, and TCRdb holds only the in-frame ones, with some missing. The table shows some 4,400 clones, with over 25% occurring only once. CDR3 length: 15 residues. The V segment lost 1 base and the J segment 7 bases; nucleotides outside the gene matches: 2. Germline CDR1 is MNHNY and CDR2 is SVGAGI (reference sequence). In its sample, this clone was seen a few times. This TCR was sampled from a human patient who received an intestinal transplant. The source was alloreactive CD4+ T cells from a mixed lymphocyte reaction culture, collected before intestinal transplant. Subset here: CFSE-low proliferating T cells sorted from roughly six-day pre-transplant mixed lymphocyte reaction (GvH or HvG direction). The chain carries TRBV6-6 and TRBJ1-6; 9 bases line up with TRBD1. This CDR3 reads CASSYYRGQNSPLHF. The CDR3 DNA is TGTGCCAGCAGTTACTACAGGGGGCAGAATTCACCCCTCCACTTT.